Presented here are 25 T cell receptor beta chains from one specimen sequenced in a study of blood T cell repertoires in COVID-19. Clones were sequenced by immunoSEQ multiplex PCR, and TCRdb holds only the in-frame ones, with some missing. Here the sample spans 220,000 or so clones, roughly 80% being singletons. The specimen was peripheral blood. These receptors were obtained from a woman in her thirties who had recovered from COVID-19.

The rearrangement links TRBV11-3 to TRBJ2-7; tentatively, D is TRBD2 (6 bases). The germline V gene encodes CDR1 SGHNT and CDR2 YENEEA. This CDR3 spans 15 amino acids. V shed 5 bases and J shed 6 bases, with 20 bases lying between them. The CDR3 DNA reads TGTGCCAGCAGCCCCGGGAGCGGAGCTGGTAGCGAGCAGTACTTC. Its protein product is CASSPGSGAGSEQYF.

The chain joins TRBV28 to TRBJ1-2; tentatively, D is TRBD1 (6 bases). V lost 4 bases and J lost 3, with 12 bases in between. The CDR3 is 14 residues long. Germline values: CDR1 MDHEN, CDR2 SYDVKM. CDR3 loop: CASSWGRADYGYTF. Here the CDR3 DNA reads TGTGCCAGCAGTTGGGGGCGAGCAGACTATGGCTACACCTTC.

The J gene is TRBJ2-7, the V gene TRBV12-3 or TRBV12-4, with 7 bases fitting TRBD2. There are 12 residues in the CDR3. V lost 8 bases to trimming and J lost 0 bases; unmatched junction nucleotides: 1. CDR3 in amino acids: CASGDYSYEQYF. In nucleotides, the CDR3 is TGTGCCAGCGGGGACTACTCCTACGAGCAGTACTTC.

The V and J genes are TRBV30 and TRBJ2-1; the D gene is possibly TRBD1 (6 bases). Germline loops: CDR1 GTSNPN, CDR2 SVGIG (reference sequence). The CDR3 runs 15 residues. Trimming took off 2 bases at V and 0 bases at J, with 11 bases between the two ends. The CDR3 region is CAWSRRGGSYNEQFF. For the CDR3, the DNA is TGTGCCTGGAGTCGCAGAGGGGGCTCCTACAATGAGCAGTTCTTC.

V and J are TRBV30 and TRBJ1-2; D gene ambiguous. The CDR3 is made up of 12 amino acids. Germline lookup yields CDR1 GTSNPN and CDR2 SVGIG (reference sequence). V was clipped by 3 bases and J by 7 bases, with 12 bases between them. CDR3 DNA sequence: TGTGCCTGGAGACCCCGAGTCTCTGGCTACACCTTC. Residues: CAWRPRVSGYTF.

The CDR3 sequence: CASSVGQGTLHF. The CDR3 bases are TGTGCCAGCAGCGTAGGACAGGGCACCCTCCACTTT. The chain uses TRBV9 and TRBJ1-6, with 7 bases aligning to TRBD1. V dropped 0 bases and J dropped 14; count of bases not matched to a gene: 2. CDR1 is SGDLS and CDR2 is YYNGEE in the germline V gene. This CDR3 is built from 12 residues. The variable domain in full, completed from reference TRBV9 and TRBJ1-6, reads DSGVTQTPKHLITATGQRVTLRCSPRSGDLSVYWYQQSLDQGLQFLIQYYNGEERAKGNILERFSAQQFPDLHSELNLSSLELGDSALYFCASSVGQGTLHFGNGTRLTVT.

The DNA for the CDR3 is TGTGCCAGCAGTGAAAGGCGGGAGTACTCTGGAAACACCATATATTTT. It yields the protein CASSERREYSGNTIYF. The gene calls are TRBV2 and TRBJ1-3, with unresolved D. Germline CDR1 and CDR2: SNHLY and FYNNEI. The CDR3 extends over 16 amino acids. The V end lost 2 bases, the J end lost 0 bases, and 11 bases lay between the germline ends.

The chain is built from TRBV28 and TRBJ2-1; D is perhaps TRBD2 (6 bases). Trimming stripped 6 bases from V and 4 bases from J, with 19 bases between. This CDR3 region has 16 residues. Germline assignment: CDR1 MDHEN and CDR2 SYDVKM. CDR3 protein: CASSGSAGTEYNEQFF. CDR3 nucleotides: TGTGCCAGCAGCGGGAGCGCCGGGACGGAATACAATGAGCAGTTCTTC.

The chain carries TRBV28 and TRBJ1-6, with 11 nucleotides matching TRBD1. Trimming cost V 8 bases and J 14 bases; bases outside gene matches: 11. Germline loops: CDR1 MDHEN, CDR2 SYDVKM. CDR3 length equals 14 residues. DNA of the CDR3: TGTGCCAGCGGTCAGGGGACAGGGGGAGGGACCCTCCACTTT. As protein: CASGQGTGGGTLHF.

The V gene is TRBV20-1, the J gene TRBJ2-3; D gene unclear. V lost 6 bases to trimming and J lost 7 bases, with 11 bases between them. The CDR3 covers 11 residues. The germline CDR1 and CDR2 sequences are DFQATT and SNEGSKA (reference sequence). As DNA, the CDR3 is TGCAGTGCGCGCGGTGGTTATACGCAGTATTTT. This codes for CSARGGYTQYF.

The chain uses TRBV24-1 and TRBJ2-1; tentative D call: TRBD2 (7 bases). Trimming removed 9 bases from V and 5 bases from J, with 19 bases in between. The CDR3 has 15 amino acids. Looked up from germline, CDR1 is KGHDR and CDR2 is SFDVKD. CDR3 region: CATSLTGGVDNEQFF. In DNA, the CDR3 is TGTGCCACCTCCCTGACGGGGGGCGTCGACAATGAGCAGTTCTTC.

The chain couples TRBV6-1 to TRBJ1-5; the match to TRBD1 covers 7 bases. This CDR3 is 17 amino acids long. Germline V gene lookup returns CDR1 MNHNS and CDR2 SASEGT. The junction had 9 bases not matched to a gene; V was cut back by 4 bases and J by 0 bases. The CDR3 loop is CASSGGRGANSNQPQHF. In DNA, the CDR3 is TGTGCCAGCAGTGGGGGCAGGGGGGCAAATAGCAATCAGCCCCAGCATTTT.

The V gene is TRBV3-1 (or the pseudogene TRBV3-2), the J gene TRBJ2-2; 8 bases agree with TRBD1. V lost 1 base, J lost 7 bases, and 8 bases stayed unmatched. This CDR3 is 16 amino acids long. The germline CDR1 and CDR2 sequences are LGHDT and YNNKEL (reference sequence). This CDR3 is CASSQGQGAFGGELFF. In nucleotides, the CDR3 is TGTGCCAGCAGCCAAGGGCAGGGGGCTTTCGGCGGGGAGCTGTTTTTT.

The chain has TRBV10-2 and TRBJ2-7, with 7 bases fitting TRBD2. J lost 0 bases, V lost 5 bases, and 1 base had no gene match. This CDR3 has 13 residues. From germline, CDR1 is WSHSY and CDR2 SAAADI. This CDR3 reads CASSPGGSYEQYF. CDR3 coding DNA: TGCGCCAGCAGTCCGGGAGGCTCCTACGAGCAGTACTTC.

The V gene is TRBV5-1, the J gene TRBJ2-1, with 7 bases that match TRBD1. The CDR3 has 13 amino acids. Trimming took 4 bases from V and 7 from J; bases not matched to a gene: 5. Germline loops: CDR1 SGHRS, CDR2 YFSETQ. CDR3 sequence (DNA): TGCGCCAGCAGCCTGGGACAGACTAATGAGCAGTTCTTC. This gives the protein CASSLGQTNEQFF. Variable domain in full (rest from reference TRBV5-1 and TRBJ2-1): KAGVTQTPRYLIKTRGQQVTLSCSPISGHRSVSWYQQTPGQGLQFLFEYFSETQRNKGNFPGRFSGRQFSNSRSEMNVSTLELGDSALYLCASSLGQTNEQFFGPGTRLTVL.

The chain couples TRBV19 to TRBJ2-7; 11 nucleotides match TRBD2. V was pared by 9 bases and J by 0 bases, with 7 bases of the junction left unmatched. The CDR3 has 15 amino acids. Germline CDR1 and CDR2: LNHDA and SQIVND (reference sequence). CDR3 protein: CARPGLAVSSYEQYF. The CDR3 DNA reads TGTGCCAGGCCGGGACTAGCGGTGAGCTCCTACGAGCAGTACTTC.

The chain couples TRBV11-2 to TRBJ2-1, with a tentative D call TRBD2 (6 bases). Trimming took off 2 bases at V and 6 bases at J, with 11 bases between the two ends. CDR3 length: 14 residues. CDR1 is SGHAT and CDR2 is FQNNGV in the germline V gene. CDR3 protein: CASSLIVSGNEQFF. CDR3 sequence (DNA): TGTGCCAGCAGCTTAATAGTTAGCGGCAATGAGCAGTTCTTC.

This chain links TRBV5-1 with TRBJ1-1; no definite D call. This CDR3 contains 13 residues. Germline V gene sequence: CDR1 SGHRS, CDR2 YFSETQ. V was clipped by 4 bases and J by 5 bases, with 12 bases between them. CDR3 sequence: CASSEFQDTEAFF. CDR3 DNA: TGCGCCAGCAGCGAATTCCAGGATACTGAAGCTTTCTTT.

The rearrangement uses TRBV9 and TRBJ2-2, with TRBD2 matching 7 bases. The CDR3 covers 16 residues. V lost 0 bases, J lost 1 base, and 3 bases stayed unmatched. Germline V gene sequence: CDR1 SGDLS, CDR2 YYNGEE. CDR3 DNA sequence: TGTGCCAGCAGCGTAGGGCTAGCGGAGAACACCGGGGAGCTGTTTTTT. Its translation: CASSVGLAENTGELFF.

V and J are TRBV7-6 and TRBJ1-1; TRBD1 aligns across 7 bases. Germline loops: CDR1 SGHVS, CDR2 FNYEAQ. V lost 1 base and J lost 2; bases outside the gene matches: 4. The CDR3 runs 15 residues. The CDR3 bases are TGTGCCAGCAGCTTAGGCAGGGGGGCCAACACTGAAGCTTTCTTT. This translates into CASSLGRGANTEAFF.

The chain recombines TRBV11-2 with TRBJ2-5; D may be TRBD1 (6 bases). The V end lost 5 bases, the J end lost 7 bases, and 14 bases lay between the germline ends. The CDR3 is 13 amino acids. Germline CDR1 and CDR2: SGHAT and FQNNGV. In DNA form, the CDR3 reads TGTGCCAGCAGCCTCGGCGTAGGGGGGACCCAGTACTTC. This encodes CASSLGVGGTQYF. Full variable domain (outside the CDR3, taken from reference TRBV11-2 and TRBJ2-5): EAGVAQSPRYKIIEKRQSVAFWCNPISGHATLYWYQQILGQGPKLLIQFQNNGVVDDSQLPKDRFSAERLKGVDSTLKIQPAKLEDSAVYLCASSLGVGGTQYFGPGTRLLVL.

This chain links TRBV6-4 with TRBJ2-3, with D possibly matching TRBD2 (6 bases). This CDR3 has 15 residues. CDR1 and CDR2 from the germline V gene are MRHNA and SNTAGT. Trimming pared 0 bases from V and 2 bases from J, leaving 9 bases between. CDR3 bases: TGTGCCAGCAGTGACTCGCCGGGAGCCACAGATACGCAGTATTTT. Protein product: CASSDSPGATDTQYF.

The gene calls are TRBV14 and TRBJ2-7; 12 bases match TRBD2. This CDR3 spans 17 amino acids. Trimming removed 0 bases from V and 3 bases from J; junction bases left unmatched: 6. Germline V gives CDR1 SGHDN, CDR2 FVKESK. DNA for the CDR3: TGTGCCAGCAGCCAAGATGCTCTAGCGGGAGGGGGCTACGAGCAGTACTTC. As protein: CASSQDALAGGGYEQYF.

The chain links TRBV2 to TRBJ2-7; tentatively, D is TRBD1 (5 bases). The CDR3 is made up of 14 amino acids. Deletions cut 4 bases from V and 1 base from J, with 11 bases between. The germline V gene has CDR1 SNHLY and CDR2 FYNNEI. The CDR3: CASSATGVSYEQYF. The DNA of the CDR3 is TGTGCCAGCAGTGCTACAGGCGTTTCCTACGAGCAGTACTTC.

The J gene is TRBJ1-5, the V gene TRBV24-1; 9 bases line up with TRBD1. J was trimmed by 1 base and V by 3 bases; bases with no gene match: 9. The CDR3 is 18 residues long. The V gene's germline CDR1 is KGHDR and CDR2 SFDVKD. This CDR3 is CATSDGRDRARSNQPQHF. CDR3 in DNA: TGTGCCACCAGTGATGGCCGGGACAGGGCAAGGAGCAATCAGCCCCAGCATTTT.